This TCR beta chain was captured by sequencing in a study of Graves' ophthalmopathy and Graves' hyperthyroidism. Across the whole study: No treatment had been given when peripheral blood was collected at initial diagnosis.

Findings and limits, study-wide: Blood also carried most expanded thyroid clonotypes exceeding 0.001 frequency.

This clonotype was seen many times. Its antigen remains unidentified. For repertoire sequencing, the TCR beta CDR3 regions were amplified from RNA transcripts. RT-PCR with HTBI primers came first, then second-round multiplex PCR. Via MiXCR, TCRdb re-called the multiplex PCR reads, giving one row per CDR3 protein. This repertoire shows about 480,000 distinct CDR3 sequences, over 13% found once; its top ten account for about 10%. The CDR3 loop spans 14 amino acids. Germline loops: CDR1 SGHTA, CDR2 FQGNSA. The V and J ends lost 0 bases and 6 bases respectively, with 12 bases between them. The sample comprised blood. The rearrangement uses TRBV7-2 and TRBJ2-7; D not resolved. This sequence originates from a woman in her 30s with Graves' ophthalmopathy. The CDR3 loop is CASSLARAASEQYF. The CDR3 DNA reads TGTGCCAGCAGCTTAGCTCGGGCCGCTAGCGAGCAGTACTTC. The whole variable domain, remainder taken from reference TRBV7-2 and TRBJ2-7, is GAGVSQSPSNKVTEKGKDVELRCDPISGHTALYWYRQSLGQGLEFLIYFQGNSAPDKSGLPSDRFSAERTGGSVSTLTIQRTQQEDSAVYLCASSLARAASEQYFGPGTRLTVT.